What follows is one T cell receptor beta chain and its context. Germline-derived CDR1 and CDR2 are SGHTA and FQGNSA. There are 12 residues in the CDR3. Trimming took off 2 bases at V and 2 bases at J, with 4 bases between the two ends. The entry originates in a study of memory CD4+ T cells and cytomegalovirus serostatus. TCRdb keeps only in-frame clones here, not all; method: immunoSEQ multiplex PCR. The sample carries 40,000 or so clones, 75% to 80% recorded once. Single viable CD3+CD4+CD8-CD45RO+ cells were sorted as the memory CD4+ T cells. This chain links TRBV7-2 with TRBJ2-7; D call uncertain. The receptor's source is an adult in good health and CMV-seronegative. Sequencing was performed on memory CD4+ T cells from blood. DNA for the CDR3: TGTGCCAGCAGCTTATCCCCCTACGAGCAGTACTTC. Translated: CASSLSPYEQYF.